This TCR beta chain was identified during a study of CD8+ T cells in alopecia areata. Study results and caveats: Uncertainty about whether baseline CD8+ expansion is linked to response remains, with one nonresponder.

Germline CDR1 MNHEY, CDR2 SVGAGI. The CDR3 totals 13 residues. The V end lost 6 bases, the J end lost 9 bases, and 17 bases lay between the germline ends. This clone was detected once. Its antigen is not known. Following RNA extraction, reverse transcription yielded cDNA that acted as the sequencing template. The table came from immunoSEQ multiplex PCR; TCRdb's copy has only in-frame clones and leaves some out. The repertoire holds around 19,000 clones, 50% to 75% seen once, with approximately 8% in the top ten. Treatment reported: oral pan-JAK inhibitor, 5-10 mg twice daily. The study team obtained lesional scalp punch biopsies and peripheral blood from alopecia areata patients.

This sequence originates from a human donor with alopecia areata. Here the sequenced sample was skin, taken at week 4, from a patient treated with tofacitinib. V gene TRBV6-5 combines with J gene TRBJ1-1, with D possibly being TRBD1 (6 bases). CDR3 DNA: TGTGCCAGCAGGCCACCTACAGGGAGCAAAGCTTTCTTT. The encoded protein is CASRPPTGSKAFF.